Reported below is one T cell receptor (beta chain). This specimen comes from a study of blood T cell repertoires in COVID-19. Turning to the study itself: Samples representing acute and convalescent COVID-19 were sourced from the United States, Italy and Spain. From T cells, B-cell-depleted T cells, or PBMCs came the material, which was cDNA or gDNA.

Source study methods: Researchers report that nucleated cell counts were estimated from reference gene primer amplification. Clones were sequenced by immunoSEQ multiplex PCR, and TCRdb holds only the in-frame ones, with some missing. The DNA gave D and trimming, while V, J and clone size come from that table. Of about 440,000 clones listed, 85% to 90% were seen once; the top ten hold approximately 4.3%. V was shortened by 3 bases and J by 6 bases, with 3 bases between the two germline ends. This CDR3 spans 11 amino acids. The germline V gene encodes CDR1 GTSNPN and CDR2 SVGIG (reference sequence). The source material was peripheral blood. This receptor was obtained from a woman aged 30 to 39 with acute or convalescent COVID-19. The chain carries TRBV30 and TRBJ1-6; unclear D gene. The CDR3 DNA is TGTGCCTGGAGCTCTAATTCACCCCTCCACTTT. Its translation is CAWSSNSPLHF.